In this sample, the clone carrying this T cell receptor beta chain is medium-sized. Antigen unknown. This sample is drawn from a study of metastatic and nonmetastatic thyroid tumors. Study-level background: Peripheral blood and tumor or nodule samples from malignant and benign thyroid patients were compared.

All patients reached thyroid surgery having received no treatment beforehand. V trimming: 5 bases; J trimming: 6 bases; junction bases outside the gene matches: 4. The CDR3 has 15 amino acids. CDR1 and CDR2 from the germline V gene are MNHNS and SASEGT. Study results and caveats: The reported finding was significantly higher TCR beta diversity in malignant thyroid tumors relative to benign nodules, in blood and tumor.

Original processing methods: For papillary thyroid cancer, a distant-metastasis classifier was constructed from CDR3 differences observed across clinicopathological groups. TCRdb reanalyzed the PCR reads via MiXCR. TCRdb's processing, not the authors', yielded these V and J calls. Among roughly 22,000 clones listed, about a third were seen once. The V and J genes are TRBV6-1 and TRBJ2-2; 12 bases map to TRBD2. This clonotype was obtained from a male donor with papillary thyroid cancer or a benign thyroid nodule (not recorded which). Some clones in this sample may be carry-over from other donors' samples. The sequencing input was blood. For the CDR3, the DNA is TGTGCCAGCAGTCCTAGCGGGAGGGACGCCGGGGAGCTGTTTTTT. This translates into CASSPSGRDAGELFF.